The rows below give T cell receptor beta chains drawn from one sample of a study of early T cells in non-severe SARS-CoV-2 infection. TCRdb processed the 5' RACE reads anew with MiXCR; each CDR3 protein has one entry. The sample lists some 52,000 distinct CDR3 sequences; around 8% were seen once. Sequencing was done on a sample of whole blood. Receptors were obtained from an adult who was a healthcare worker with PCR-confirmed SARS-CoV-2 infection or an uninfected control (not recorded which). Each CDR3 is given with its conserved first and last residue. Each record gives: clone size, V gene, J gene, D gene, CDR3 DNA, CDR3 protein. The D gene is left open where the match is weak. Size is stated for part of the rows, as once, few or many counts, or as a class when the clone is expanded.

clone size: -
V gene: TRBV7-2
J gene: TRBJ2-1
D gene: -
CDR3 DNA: TGTGCCAGCACCGCTAGCGTGGGGTCCTACAATGAGCAGTTCTTC
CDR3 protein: CASTASVGSYNEQFF

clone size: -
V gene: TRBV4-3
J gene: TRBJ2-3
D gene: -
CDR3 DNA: TGCGCCAGCAGCCAAGAGTTCATGTTTGGACCAGATACGCAGTATTTT
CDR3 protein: CASSQEFMFGPDTQYF

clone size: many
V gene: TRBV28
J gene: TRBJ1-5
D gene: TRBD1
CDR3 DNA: TGTGCCAGCAGTCCCGACAGGGACGGACAGCCCCAGCATTTT
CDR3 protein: CASSPDRDGQPQHF

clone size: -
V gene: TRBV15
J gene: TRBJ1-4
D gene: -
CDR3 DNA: TGTGCCACCTGCGAACAGGGAACTAATGAAAAACTGTTTTTT
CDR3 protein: CATCEQGTNEKLFF

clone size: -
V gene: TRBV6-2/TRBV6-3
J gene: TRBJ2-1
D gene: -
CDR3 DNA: TGTGCCAGCAGCGACACGGACAATGAGCAGTTCTTC
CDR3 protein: CASSDTDNEQFF

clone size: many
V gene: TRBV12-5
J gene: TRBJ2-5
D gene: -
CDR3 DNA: TGTGCTAGTGTTTTGGTAAGCAGGGGCCAAGAGACCCAGTACTTC
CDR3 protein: CASVLVSRGQETQYF

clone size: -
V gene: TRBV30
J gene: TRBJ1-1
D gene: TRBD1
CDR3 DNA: TGTGCCTGGGACCAGGGGGCGACTCTCGGCACTGAAGCTTTCTTT
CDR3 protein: CAWDQGATLGTEAFF

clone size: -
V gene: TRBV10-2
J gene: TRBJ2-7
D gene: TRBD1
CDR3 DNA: TGCGCCAGCAGTCTCAGGGGGCGGGAGCAGTACTTC
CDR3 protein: CASSLRGREQYF

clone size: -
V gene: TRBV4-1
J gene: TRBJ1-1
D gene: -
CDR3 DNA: TGCGCCAGCACGGCGCTAGGCGGGAGTGAAGCTTTCTTT
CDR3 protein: CASTALGGSEAFF

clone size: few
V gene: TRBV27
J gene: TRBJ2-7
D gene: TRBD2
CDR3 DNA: TGTGCCACCCCAAACTTAAGCGGGGCCTATACCTACGAGCAGTACTTC
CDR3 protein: CATPNLSGAYTYEQYF